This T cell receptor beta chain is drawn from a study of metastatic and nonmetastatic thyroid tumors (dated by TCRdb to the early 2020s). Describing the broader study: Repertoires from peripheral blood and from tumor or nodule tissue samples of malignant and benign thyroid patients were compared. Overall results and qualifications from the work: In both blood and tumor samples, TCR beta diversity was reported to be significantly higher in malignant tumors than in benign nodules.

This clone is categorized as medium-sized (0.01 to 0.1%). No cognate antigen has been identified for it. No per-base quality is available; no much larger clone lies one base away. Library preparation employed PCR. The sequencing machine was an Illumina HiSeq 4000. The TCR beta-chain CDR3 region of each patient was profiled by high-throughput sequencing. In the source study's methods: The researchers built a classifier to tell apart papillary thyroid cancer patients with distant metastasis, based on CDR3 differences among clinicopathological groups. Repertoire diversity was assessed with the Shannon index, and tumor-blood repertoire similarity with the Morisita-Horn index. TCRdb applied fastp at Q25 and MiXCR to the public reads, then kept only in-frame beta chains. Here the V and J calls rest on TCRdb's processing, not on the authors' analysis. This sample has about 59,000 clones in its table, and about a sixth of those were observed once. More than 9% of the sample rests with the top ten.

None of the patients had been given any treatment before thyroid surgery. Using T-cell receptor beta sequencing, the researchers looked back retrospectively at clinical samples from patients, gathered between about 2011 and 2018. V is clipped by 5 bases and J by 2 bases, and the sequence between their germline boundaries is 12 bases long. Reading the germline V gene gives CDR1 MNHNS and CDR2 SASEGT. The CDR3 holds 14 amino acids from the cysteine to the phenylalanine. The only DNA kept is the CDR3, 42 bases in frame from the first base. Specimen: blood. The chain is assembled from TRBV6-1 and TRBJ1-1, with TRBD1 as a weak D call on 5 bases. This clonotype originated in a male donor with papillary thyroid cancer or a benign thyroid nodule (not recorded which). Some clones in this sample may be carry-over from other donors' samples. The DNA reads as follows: TGTGCCAGCAGTCCAAAAAGGGGAAACACTGAAGCTTTCTTT. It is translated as CASSPKRGNTEAFF.